The 15 T cell receptor beta chains presented below share a single source sample, sequenced in a study of molecular identifiers for immune sequencing clone quantification. TCRdb re-derived calls from the PCR reads in MiXCR, one entry per CDR3 protein. In the table there are some 320,000 distinct CDR3 sequences, roughly 24% of which are singletons. The sample consisted of naive CD8+ T cells from blood, with Jurkat cell RNA spiked in. As for subset: FACS-sorted CD8+CD4-CCR7+CD45RA+ naive T cells. Receptor source: a human donor in good health. Some libraries in this study had Jurkat cell RNA spiked in.

This chain uses TRBV4-3 with TRBJ1-2; 7 nucleotides align to TRBD1. The length of the CDR3 is 17 residues. V was clipped by 2 bases and J by 3 bases; unmatched bases: 12. Germline V gene data show CDR1 as LGHNA and CDR2 as YSLEER. This chain's CDR3 is CASSQHPDRVGYYGYTF. CDR3 nucleotide sequence: TGCGCCAGCAGCCAACATCCAGACAGGGTCGGCTACTATGGCTACACCTTC.

This clonotype was detected many times. The chain joins TRBV4-1 to TRBJ1-1; no firm D call. The CDR3 is 13 amino acids. The V end was cut by 3 bases, the J end by 4 bases, with 9 bases between. The germline CDR1 and CDR2 sequences are MGHRA and YSYEKL. The CDR3 DNA sequence: TGCGCCAGCAGCCAGGGGAGTTCCACTGAAGCTTTCTTT. It specifies CASSQGSSTEAFF.

Many counts were recorded for this clonotype. The chain is built from TRBV6-5 and TRBJ2-5; D is uncertain. The CDR3 has 13 residues. Looked up from germline, CDR1 is MNHEY and CDR2 is SVGAGI. Trimming cost V 2 bases and J 2 bases, with 6 bases left between them. The DNA for the CDR3 is TGTGCCAGCAGTTACGACACTCAAGAGACCCAGTACTTC. Protein product: CASSYDTQETQYF.

The V gene is TRBV28, the J gene TRBJ1-5, with TRBD1 matching 11 bases. The CDR3 is 15 amino acids. The V and J ends lost 6 bases and 7 bases, in that order; junction bases with no gene match: 8. Germline CDR1 reads MDHEN; CDR2 reads SYDVKM. The CDR3 DNA sequence: TGTGCCAGCAGCTGGACAGGGGGCGCCAGGCAGCCCCAGCATTTT. Amino acids: CASSWTGGARQPQHF. Full variable domain (outside the CDR3, taken from reference TRBV28 and TRBJ1-5): DVKVTQSSRYLVKRTGEKVFLECVQDMDHENMFWYRQDPGLGLRLIYFSYDVKMKEKGDIPEGYSVSREKKERFSLILESASTNQTSMYLCASSWTGGARQPQHFGDGTRLSIL.

With regard to this clonotype: A much larger clone is a single base away; this may be a read error. This sequence joins TRBV27 and TRBJ2-2; no firm D call. Trimming cost V 5 bases and J 4 bases, with 8 bases left between them. Germline CDR1 reads MNHEY; CDR2 reads SMNVEV (reference sequence). This CDR3 has 13 residues. The CDR3: CASSEPTTGELFF. CDR3 nucleotide sequence: TGTGCCAGCAGTGAACCGACCACCGGGGAGCTGTTTTTT.

Many counts were recorded for this clonotype. The chain is built from TRBV19 and TRBJ1-5; D might be TRBD1 (5 bases). Germline CDR1 reads LNHDA; CDR2 reads SQIVND (reference sequence). The CDR3 spans 14 residues. V lost 5 bases, J lost 1 base, and 9 bases lay in between. The DNA of the CDR3 is TGTGCCAGTAGTTGGGGGGACAGCAATCAGCCCCAGCATTTT. Amino acids: CASSWGDSNQPQHF.

J is TRBJ2-7 and V is TRBV27, with TRBD2 matching over 8 bases. This CDR3 has 16 residues. CDR1 is MNHEY, CDR2 SMNVEV, per germline (reference sequence). The trim removed 2 bases at V and 6 bases at J, leaving 12 bases unmatched. The CDR3 is CASSLGAGSGGGEQYF. The CDR3 DNA sequence: TGTGCCAGCAGTTTAGGGGCAGGAAGCGGGGGTGGCGAGCAGTACTTC.

This clonotype occurred a few times. This sequence joins TRBV29-1 and TRBJ1-5, with 9 bases fitting TRBD1. The CDR3 has 14 residues. V dropped 7 bases and J dropped 3; count of bases not matched to a gene: 7. In germline, CDR1 is SQVTM, CDR2 ANQGSEA. CDR3 in DNA: TGCAGCGCCGTGACAGGGGGGATCAATCAGCCCCAGCATTTT. It codes for CSAVTGGINQPQHF.

This clonotype was detected many times. This chain uses TRBV7-9 with TRBJ1-3, with TRBD1 as a possible D gene (5 bases). This CDR3 has 18 amino acids. Germline V gene data show CDR1 as SEHNR and CDR2 as FQNEAQ (reference sequence). Trimming shortened V by 5 bases and J by 4 bases, and 24 bases separated the two germline ends. The CDR3 loop is CASSRGQWSGAQGNTIYF. CDR3 nucleotide sequence: TGTGCCAGCAGCCGAGGTCAGTGGTCCGGGGCACAAGGAAACACCATATATTTT.

The chain links TRBV4-3 to TRBJ2-3; D ambiguous. The germline V gene has CDR1 LGHNA and CDR2 YSLEER. The CDR3 runs 15 residues. V was pared by 0 bases and J by 6 bases, with 13 bases between. The CDR3 here is CASSQDLDRFDTQYF. DNA of the CDR3: TGCGCCAGCAGCCAAGATCTGGACCGCTTTGATACGCAGTATTTT.

This clonotype occurred many times. The chain has TRBV2 and TRBJ2-2, with TRBD2 matching over 9 bases. Germline CDR1 reads SNHLY; CDR2 reads FYNNEI. The V and J ends lost 10 bases and 0 bases, in that order; junction bases with no gene match: 6. The CDR3 runs 15 residues. The CDR3 region has the DNA TGTGCCACGACTAGCGGACCCGCGAACACCGGGGAGCTGTTTTTT. Its protein product is CATTSGPANTGELFF. Supplemented by reference TRBV2 and TRBJ2-2, the full variable domain reads EPEVTQTPSHQVTQMGQEVILRCVPISNHLYFYWYRQILGQKVEFLVSFYNNEISEKSEIFDDQFSVERPDGSNFTLKIRSTKLEDSAMYFCATTSGPANTGELFFGEGSRLTVL.

In regard to this clonotype: A much larger clone differs from this one at a single base, so this may be a read error. The chain employs TRBV29-1 and TRBJ2-5; tentatively, D is TRBD1 or TRBD2 (5 bases each). CDR1 and CDR2 (germline): SQVTM, ANQGSEA. The CDR3 sequence is 12 residues long. Here the CDR3 reads CSVAGAEETQDF. DNA for the CDR3: TGCAGCGTTGCCGGGGCAGAAGAGACCCAGGACTTC.

Ten or more counts support this clonotype. The chain has TRBV6-2 or TRBV6-3 and TRBJ2-7; D is possibly TRBD2 (5 bases). Trimming shortened V by 5 bases and J by 1 base, and 12 bases separated the two germline ends. The CDR3 runs 14 residues. CDR1 MNHEY and CDR2 SVGEGT come from the germline V gene. This chain's CDR3 is CASSIGGGSYEQYF. In DNA form, the CDR3 reads TGTGCCAGCAGTATAGGTGGAGGATCCTACGAGCAGTACTTC.

In the case of this clonotype: This may be a read error: a much more frequent sequence differs by one nucleotide. This rearrangement joins TRBV28 to TRBJ1-5; a possible D gene is TRBD1 (5 bases). This CDR3 is 13 amino acids long. Per germline, CDR1 MDHEN and CDR2 SYDVKM. V was trimmed by 8 bases and J by 9 bases, leaving 17 bases between them. The CDR3 protein is CASSPRGIRPQHF. The CDR3 DNA follows: TGTGCCAGCTCCCCTCGGGGGATTCGGCCCCAGCATTTT.

This clonotype occurred many times. The chain joins TRBV7-2 to TRBJ2-3, with 12 nucleotides matching TRBD2. Germline CDR1 reads SGHTA; CDR2 reads FQGNSA. Unmatched junction bases numbered 5, after V lost 5 bases and J lost 5 bases. The CDR3 contains 15 residues. The CDR3 protein is CASSQLAGGVDTQYF. The CDR3 DNA follows: TGTGCCAGCAGCCAACTAGCGGGAGGTGTAGATACGCAGTATTTT.